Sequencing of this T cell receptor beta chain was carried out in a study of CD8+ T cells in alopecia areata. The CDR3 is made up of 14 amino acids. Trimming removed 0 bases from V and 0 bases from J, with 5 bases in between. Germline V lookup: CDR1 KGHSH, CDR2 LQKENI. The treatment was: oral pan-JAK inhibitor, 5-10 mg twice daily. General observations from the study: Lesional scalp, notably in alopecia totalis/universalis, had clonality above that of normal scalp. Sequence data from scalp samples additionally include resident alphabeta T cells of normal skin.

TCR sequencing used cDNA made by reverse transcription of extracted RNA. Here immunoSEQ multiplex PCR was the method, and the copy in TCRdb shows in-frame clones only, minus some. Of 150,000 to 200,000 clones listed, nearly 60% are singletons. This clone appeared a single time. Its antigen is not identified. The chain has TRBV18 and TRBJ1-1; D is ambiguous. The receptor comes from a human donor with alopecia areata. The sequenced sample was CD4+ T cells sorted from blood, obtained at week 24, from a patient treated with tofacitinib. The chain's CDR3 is CASSPPSVNTEAFF. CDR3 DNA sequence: TGTGCCAGCTCACCACCGTCCGTGAACACTGAAGCTTTCTTT.